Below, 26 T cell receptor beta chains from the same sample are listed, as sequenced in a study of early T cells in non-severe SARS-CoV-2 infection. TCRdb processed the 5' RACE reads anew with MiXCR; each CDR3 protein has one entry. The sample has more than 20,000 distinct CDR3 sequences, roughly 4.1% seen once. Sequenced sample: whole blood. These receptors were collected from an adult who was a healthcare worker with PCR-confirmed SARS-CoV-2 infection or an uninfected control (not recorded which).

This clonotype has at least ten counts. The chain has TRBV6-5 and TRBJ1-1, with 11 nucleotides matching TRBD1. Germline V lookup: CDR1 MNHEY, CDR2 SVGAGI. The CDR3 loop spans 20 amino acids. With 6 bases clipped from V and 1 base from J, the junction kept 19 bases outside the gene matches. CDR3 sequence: CASRTTRTGGSGGQNTEAFF. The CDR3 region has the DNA TGTGCCAGCAGGACCACCCGGACAGGGGGCTCAGGGGGACAGAACACTGAAGCTTTCTTT.

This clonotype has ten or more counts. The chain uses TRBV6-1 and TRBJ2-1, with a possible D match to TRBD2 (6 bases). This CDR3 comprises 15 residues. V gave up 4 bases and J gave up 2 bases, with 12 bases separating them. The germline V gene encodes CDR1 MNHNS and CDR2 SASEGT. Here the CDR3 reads CASSALRLAYNEQFF. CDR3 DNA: TGTGCCAGCAGTGCCCTGCGACTAGCCTACAATGAGCAGTTCTTC.

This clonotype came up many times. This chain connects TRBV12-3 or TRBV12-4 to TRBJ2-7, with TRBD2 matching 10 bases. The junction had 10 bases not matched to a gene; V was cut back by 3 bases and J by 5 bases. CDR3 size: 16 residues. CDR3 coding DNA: TGTGCCAGCAGTTTTCCTAGCGGGAGAGCCGAAGACGAGCAGTACTTC. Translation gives CASSFPSGRAEDEQYF.

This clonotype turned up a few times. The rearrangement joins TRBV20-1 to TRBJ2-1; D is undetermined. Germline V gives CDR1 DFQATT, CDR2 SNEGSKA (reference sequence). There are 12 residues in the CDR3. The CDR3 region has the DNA TGCAGAATCACGAGCTCCTACAATGAGCAGTTCTTC. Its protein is CRITSSYNEQFF.

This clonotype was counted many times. This chain's CDR3 is CASSSSQEGRYEQYF. The CDR3 nucleotides are TGTGCCAGCAGCTCCTCCCAGGAGGGGAGATACGAGCAGTACTTC. The chain employs TRBV7-9 and TRBJ2-7; a weak D match, TRBD2 (6 bases). Germline V gene data show CDR1 as SEHNR and CDR2 as FQNEAQ (reference sequence). The V end was cut by 4 bases, the J end by 4 bases, with 17 bases between. This CDR3 region has 15 residues.

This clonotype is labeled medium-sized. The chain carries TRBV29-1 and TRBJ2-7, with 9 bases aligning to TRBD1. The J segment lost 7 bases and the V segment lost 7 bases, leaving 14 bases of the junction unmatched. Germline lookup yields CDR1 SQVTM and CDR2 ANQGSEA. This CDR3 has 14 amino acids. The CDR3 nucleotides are TGCAGCGCTTCCCCCGGGACAGGGCCCTCGGAGCAGTACTTC. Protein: CSASPGTGPSEQYF.

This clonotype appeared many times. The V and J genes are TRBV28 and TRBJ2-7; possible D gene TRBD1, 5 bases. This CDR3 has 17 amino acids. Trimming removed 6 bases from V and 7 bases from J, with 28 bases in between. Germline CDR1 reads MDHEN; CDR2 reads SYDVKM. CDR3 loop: CASSSLPGQGTSREQYF. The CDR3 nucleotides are TGTGCCAGCAGCTCCCTCCCCGGCCAGGGTACTTCTAGAGAGCAGTACTTC. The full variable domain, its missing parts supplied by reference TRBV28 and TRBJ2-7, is DVKVTQSSRYLVKRTGEKVFLECVQDMDHENMFWYRQDPGLGLRLIYFSYDVKMKEKGDIPEGYSVSREKKERFSLILESASTNQTSMYLCASSSLPGQGTSREQYFGPGTRLTVT.

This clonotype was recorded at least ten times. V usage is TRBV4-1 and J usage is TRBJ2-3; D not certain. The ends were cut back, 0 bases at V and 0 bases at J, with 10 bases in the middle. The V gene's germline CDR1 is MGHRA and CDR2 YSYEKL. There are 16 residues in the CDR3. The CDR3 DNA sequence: TGCGCCAGCAGCCAAGACGGACGGCTGAGCACAGATACGCAGTATTTT. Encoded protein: CASSQDGRLSTDTQYF.

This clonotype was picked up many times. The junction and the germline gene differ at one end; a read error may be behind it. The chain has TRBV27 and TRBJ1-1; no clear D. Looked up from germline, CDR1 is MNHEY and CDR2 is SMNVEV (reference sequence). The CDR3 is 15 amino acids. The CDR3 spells CASSLSPLMNTEAFF. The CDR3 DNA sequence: TGCGCCAGCAGTTTATCCCCTCTGATGAACACTGAAGCTTTCTTT.

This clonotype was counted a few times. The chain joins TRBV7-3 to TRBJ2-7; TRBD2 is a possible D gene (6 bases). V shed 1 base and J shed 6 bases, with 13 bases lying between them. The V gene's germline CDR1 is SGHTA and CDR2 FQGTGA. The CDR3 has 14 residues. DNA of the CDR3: TGTGCCAGCAGCTTAAGGCGGGGAGAGGGCGAGCAGTACTTC. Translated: CASSLRRGEGEQYF. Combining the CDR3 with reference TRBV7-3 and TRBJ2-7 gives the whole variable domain GAGVSQTPSNKVTEKGKYVELRCDPISGHTALYWYRQSLGQGPEFLIYFQGTGAADDSGLPNDRFFAVRPEGSVSTLKIQRTERGDSAVYLCASSLRRGEGEQYFGPGTRLTVT.

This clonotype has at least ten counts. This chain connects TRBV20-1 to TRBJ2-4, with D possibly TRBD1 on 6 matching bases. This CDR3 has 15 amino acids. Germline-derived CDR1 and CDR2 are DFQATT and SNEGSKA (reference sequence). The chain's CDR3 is CSTEDRLLAKNIQYF. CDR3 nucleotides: TGCAGCACTGAGGACAGACTTTTAGCCAAAAACATTCAGTACTTC.

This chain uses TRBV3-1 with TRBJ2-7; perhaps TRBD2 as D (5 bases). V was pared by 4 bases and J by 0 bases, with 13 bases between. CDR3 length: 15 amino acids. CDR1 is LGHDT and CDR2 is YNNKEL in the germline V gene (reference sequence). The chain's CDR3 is CASSPGLPGSYEQYF. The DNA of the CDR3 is TGTGCCAGCAGCCCCGGACTCCCCGGCTCCTACGAGCAGTACTTC.

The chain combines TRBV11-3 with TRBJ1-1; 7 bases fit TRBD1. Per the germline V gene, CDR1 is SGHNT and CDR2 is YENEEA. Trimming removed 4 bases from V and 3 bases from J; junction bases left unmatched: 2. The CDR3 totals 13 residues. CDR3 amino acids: CASSWGTDTEAFF. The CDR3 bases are TGTGCCAGCAGCTGGGGGACAGACACTGAAGCTTTCTTT. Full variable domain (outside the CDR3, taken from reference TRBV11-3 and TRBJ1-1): EAGVVQSPRYKIIEKKQPVAFWCNPISGHNTLYWYLQNLGQGPELLIRYENEEAVDDSQLPKDRFSAERLKGVDSTLKIQPAELGDSAVYLCASSWGTDTEAFFGQGTRLTVV.

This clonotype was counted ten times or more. CDR3 protein: CAWSAGSLAAFF. The CDR3 bases are TGTGCCTGGAGCGCCGGGTCCCTTGCCGCTTTCTTT. This chain uses TRBV30 with TRBJ1-1; no clear D. Per the germline V gene, CDR1 is GTSNPN and CDR2 is SVGIG (reference sequence). There are 12 residues in the CDR3. The V end lost 3 bases, the J end lost 11 bases, and 16 bases lay between the germline ends.

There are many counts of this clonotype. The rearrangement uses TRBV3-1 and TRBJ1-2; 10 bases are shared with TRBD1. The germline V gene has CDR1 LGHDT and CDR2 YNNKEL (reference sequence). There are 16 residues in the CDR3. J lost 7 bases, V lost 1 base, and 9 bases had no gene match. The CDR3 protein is CASSQGTGGQVGGYTF. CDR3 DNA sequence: TGTGCCAGCAGCCAAGGGACAGGGGGGCAAGTCGGTGGCTACACCTTC.

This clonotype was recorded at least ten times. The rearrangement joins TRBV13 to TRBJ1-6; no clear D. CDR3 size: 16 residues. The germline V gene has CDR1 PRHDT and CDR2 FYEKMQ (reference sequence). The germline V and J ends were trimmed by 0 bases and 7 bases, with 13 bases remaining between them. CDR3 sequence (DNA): TGTGCCAGCAGCTTAGGAGAGGGATCTAGGAATTCACCCCTCCACTTT. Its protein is CASSLGEGSRNSPLHF. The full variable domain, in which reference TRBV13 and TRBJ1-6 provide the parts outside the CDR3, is AAGVIQSPRHLIKEKRETATLKCYPIPRHDTVYWYQQGPGQDPQFLISFYEKMQSDKGSIPDRFSAQQFSDYHSELNMSSLELGDSALYFCASSLGEGSRNSPLHFGNGTRLTVT.

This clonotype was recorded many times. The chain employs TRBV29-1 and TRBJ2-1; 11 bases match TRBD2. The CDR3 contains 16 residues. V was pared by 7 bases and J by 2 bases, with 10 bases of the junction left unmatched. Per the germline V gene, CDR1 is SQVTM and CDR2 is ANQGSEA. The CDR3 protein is CSAILAGANTYNEQFF. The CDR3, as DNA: TGCAGCGCCATACTAGCGGGAGCGAACACCTACAATGAGCAGTTCTTC.

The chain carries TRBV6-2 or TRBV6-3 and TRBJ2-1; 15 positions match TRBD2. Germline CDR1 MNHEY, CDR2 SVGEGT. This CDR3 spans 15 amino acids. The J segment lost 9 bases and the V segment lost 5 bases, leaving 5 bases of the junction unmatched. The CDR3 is CASSTRTSGRGEQFF. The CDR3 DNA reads TGTGCCAGCAGTACCCGGACTAGCGGGAGGGGTGAGCAGTTCTTC.

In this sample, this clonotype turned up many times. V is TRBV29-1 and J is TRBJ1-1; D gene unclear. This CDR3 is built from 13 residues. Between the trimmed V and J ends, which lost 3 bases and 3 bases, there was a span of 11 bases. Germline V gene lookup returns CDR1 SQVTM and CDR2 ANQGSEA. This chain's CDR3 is CSVDGNRDTEAFF. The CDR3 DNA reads TGCAGCGTTGATGGGAACCGGGACACTGAAGCTTTCTTT.

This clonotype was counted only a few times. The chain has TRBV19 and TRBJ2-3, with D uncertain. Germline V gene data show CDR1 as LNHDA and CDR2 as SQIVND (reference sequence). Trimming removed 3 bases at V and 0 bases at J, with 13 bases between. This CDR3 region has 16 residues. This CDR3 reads CASSIGQTTSTDTQYF. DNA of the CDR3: TGTGCCAGTAGTATCGGCCAGACCACTAGCACAGATACGCAGTATTTT.

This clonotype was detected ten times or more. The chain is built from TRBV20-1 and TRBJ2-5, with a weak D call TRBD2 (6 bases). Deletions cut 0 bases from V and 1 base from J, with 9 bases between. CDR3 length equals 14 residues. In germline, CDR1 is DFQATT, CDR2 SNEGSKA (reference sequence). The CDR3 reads CSAREGGIQETQYF. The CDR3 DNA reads TGCAGTGCTAGAGAGGGAGGAATCCAAGAGACCCAGTACTTC.

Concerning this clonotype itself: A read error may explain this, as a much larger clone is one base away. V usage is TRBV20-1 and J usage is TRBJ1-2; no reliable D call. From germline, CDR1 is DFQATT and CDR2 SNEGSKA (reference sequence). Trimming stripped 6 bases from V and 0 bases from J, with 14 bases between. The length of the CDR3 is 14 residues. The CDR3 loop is CSAHVVGANYGYTF. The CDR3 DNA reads TGCAGTGCCCATGTGGTCGGCGCTAACTATGGCTACACCTTC.

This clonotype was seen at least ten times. The CDR3 bases are TGTGCCAGCACCCCCCCGGGGAGGGCTGAAGCTTTCTTT. This sequence encodes CASTPPGRAEAFF. V gene TRBV28 combines with J gene TRBJ1-1; D is unresolved. In germline, CDR1 is MDHEN, CDR2 SYDVKM. Trimming left V 7 bases short and J 6 bases short, with 15 bases between. The CDR3 loop spans 13 amino acids.

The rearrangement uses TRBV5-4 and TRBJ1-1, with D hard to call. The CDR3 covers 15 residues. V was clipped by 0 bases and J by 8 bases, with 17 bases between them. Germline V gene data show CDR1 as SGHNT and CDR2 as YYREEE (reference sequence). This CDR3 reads CASSLVGRSDLEAFF. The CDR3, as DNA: TGTGCCAGCAGCTTGGTAGGCAGGAGCGACCTAGAAGCTTTCTTT. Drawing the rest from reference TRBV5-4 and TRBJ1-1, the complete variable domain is ETGVTQSPTHLIKTRGQQVTLRCSSQSGHNTVSWYQQALGQGPQFIFQYYREEENGRGNFPPRFSGLQFPNYSSELNVNALELDDSALYLCASSLVGRSDLEAFFGQGTRLTVV.

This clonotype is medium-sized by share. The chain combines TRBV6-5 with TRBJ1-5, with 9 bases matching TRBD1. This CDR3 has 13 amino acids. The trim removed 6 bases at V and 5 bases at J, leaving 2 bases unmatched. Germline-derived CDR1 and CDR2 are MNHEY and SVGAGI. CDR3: CASRGTGHQPQHF. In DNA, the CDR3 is TGTGCCAGCAGGGGGACAGGGCATCAGCCCCAGCATTTT.

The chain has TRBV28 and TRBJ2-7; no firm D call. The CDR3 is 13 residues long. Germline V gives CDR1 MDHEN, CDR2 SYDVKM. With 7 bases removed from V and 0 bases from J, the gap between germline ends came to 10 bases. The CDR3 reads CASTGSLSYEQYF. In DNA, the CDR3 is TGTGCCAGCACGGGCAGCCTCTCCTACGAGCAGTACTTC.